The 32 T cell receptor beta chains presented below share a single source sample, sequenced in a study of T cell responses to AZD1222 COVID-19 vaccine. Clones were sequenced by immunoSEQ multiplex PCR, and TCRdb holds only the in-frame ones, with some missing. The sample records under 70,000 clones, 65% to 80% being singletons. The sample here was peripheral blood, taken on day 0 of AZD1222 vaccination. Receptors were obtained from an adult in good health.

The gene calls are TRBV5-1 and TRBJ2-3; perhaps TRBD2 as D (5 bases). Trimming left V 6 bases short and J 6 bases short, with 17 bases between. From germline, CDR1 is SGHRS and CDR2 YFSETQ. The CDR3 runs to 14 residues. This CDR3 is CASKKAPSSDTQYF. In DNA form, the CDR3 reads TGCGCCAGCAAAAAGGCGCCTAGCTCGGATACGCAGTATTTT. The variable domain in full, with the rest retrieved from reference TRBV5-1 and TRBJ2-3, is KAGVTQTPRYLIKTRGQQVTLSCSPISGHRSVSWYQQTPGQGLQFLFEYFSETQRNKGNFPGRFSGRQFSNSRSEMNVSTLELGDSALYLCASKKAPSSDTQYFGPGTRLTVL.

V and J are TRBV16 and TRBJ1-5; D uncertain. V was pared by 5 bases and J by 4 bases, with 12 bases between. This CDR3 is 14 amino acids long. Germline CDR1 reads KGHSY; CDR2 reads FQNENV. The CDR3, as DNA: TGTGCCAGCAGCGCCTCGGCAGCTAATCAGCCCCAGCATTTT. Its translation is CASSASAANQPQHF.

This chain links TRBV18 with TRBJ1-2; D unclear. Germline CDR1 is KGHSH and CDR2 is LQKENI. The CDR3 is made up of 15 amino acids. The V gene lost 2 bases and the J gene lost 4 bases, with 14 bases spanning the gap. The CDR3 DNA reads as TGTGCCAGCTCACCAGAGGGCTATCTACCCTATGGCTACACCTTC. Its protein product is CASSPEGYLPYGYTF.

The CDR3 nucleotides read TGTGCCAGCTCACCAAGAAGAGGGGGCAATCAGCCCCAGCATTTT. As protein: CASSPRRGGNQPQHF. The genes are TRBV18 and TRBJ1-5, with D possibly TRBD1 on 5 matching bases. Germline assignment: CDR1 KGHSH and CDR2 LQKENI. Trimming shortened V by 2 bases and J by 2 bases, and 10 bases separated the two germline ends. The CDR3 loop spans 15 amino acids.

The rearrangement links TRBV11-2 to TRBJ1-2; unclear D gene. CDR1 is SGHAT and CDR2 is FQNNGV in the germline V gene. This CDR3 has 12 amino acids. The V and J ends lost 5 bases and 8 bases respectively, with 12 bases between them. The chain's CDR3 is CASSPSVEGYTF. DNA of the CDR3: TGTGCCAGCAGCCCCTCAGTAGAAGGCTACACCTTC.

The chain couples TRBV9 to TRBJ1-6, with 7 positions matching TRBD1. This CDR3 region has 14 residues. V shed 0 bases, J shed 8 bases, and the junction held 2 bases outside the gene matches. From germline, CDR1 is SGDLS and CDR2 YYNGEE. The CDR3 protein is CASSVGQGDSPLHF. For the CDR3, the DNA is TGTGCCAGCAGCGTAGGGCAGGGGGATTCACCCCTCCACTTT.

V usage is TRBV6-1 and J usage is TRBJ2-3; 14 bases are shared with TRBD2. Trimming took 1 base from V and 5 from J; bases not matched to a gene: 2. This CDR3 has 16 residues. The V gene's germline CDR1 is MNHNS and CDR2 SASEGT. This chain's CDR3 is CASSEVGTSGGDTQYF. The CDR3 DNA is TGTGCCAGCAGTGAAGTAGGGACTAGCGGGGGAGATACGCAGTATTTT.

The genes are TRBV3-1 (or the pseudogene TRBV3-2) and TRBJ1-1; D perhaps matches TRBD1 (5 bases). The CDR3 length is 15 residues. Between the trimmed V and J ends, which lost 3 bases and 2 bases, there was a span of 13 bases. Germline V lookup: CDR1 LGHDT, CDR2 YNNKEL (reference sequence). For the CDR3, the DNA is TGTGCCAGCAGCCAGGGGACCGGGACTAACACTGAAGCTTTCTTT. Encoded protein: CASSQGTGTNTEAFF.

V and J are TRBV15 and TRBJ1-1; unclear D gene. The CDR3 runs 14 residues. The V gene's germline CDR1 is LNHNV and CDR2 YYDKDF (reference sequence). Between the trimmed V and J ends, which lost 1 base and 0 bases, there was a span of 6 bases. The CDR3 is CATSRAEMNTEAFF. In DNA form, the CDR3 reads TGTGCCACCAGCAGAGCCGAGATGAACACTGAAGCTTTCTTT.

The CDR3: CASSRGRPPIYGYTF. The DNA of the CDR3 is TGTGCCAGCAGCCGGGGCAGGCCCCCCATCTATGGCTACACCTTC. The genes are TRBV13 and TRBJ1-2; a possible D gene is TRBD1 (5 bases). CDR1 is PRHDT, CDR2 FYEKMQ, per germline (reference sequence). The CDR3 has 15 residues. V was shortened by 5 bases and J by 4 bases, with 17 bases between the two germline ends. Combining the CDR3 with reference TRBV13 and TRBJ1-2 gives the whole variable domain AAGVIQSPRHLIKEKRETATLKCYPIPRHDTVYWYQQGPGQDPQFLISFYEKMQSDKGSIPDRFSAQQFSDYHSELNMSSLELGDSALYFCASSRGRPPIYGYTFGSGTRLTVV.

The V gene is TRBV4-3, the J gene TRBJ2-2, with 7 nucleotides matching TRBD1. Germline V CDR1 and CDR2: LGHNA, YSLEER. This CDR3 has 14 residues. Trimming took 1 base from V and 4 from J; bases not matched to a gene: 0. CDR3 nucleotide sequence: TGCGCCAGCAGCCAAGGGACAGGCACCGGGGAGCTGTTTTTT. Translating gives CASSQGTGTGELFF.

This clone was observed a handful of times. The chain employs TRBV2 and TRBJ2-7, with D perhaps TRBD1 or TRBD2 (6 bases each). The CDR3 extends over 13 amino acids. The ends were cut back, 9 bases at V and 5 bases at J, with 17 bases in the middle. From germline, CDR1 is SNHLY and CDR2 FYNNEI. The CDR3: CASLMGGIHEQYF. As DNA, the CDR3 is TGTGCCAGTCTCATGGGGGGCATCCACGAGCAGTACTTC.

V usage is TRBV27 and J usage is TRBJ1-5; 9 nucleotides line up with TRBD1. The germline gives CDR1 MNHEY, CDR2 SMNVEV (reference sequence). The CDR3 is 17 residues long. The J segment lost 0 bases and the V segment lost 1 base, leaving 4 bases of the junction unmatched. The CDR3 sequence: CASSLYGTGYSNQPQHF. As DNA, the CDR3 is TGTGCCAGCAGTTTATATGGGACAGGGTATAGCAATCAGCCCCAGCATTTT.

J is TRBJ1-2 and V is TRBV28, with TRBD1 identical over 8 bases. The J segment lost 8 bases and the V segment lost 5 bases, leaving 7 bases of the junction unmatched. The CDR3 loop spans 13 amino acids. Germline assignment: CDR1 MDHEN and CDR2 SYDVKM. The CDR3 DNA follows: TGTGCCAGCAGTGAGCAGGGGGCTGGAGGCTACACCTTC. It yields the protein CASSEQGAGGYTF.

The genes are TRBV2 and TRBJ1-5; D is ambiguous. The CDR3 contains 15 residues. From germline, CDR1 is SNHLY and CDR2 FYNNEI. V was shortened by 5 bases and J by 1 base, with 12 bases between the two germline ends. The CDR3 here is CASSPGPLSNQPQHF. In DNA, the CDR3 is TGTGCCAGCAGTCCGGGTCCCCTGAGCAATCAGCCCCAGCATTTT.

The chain couples TRBV11-2 to TRBJ2-1; possibly TRBD2 for D (6 bases). This CDR3 contains 14 residues. Trimming cost V 2 bases and J 7 bases, with 12 bases left between them. The germline gives CDR1 SGHAT, CDR2 FQNNGV. The CDR3 DNA follows: TGTGCCAGCAGCTTATGGCTAGGAGGGAATGAGCAGTTCTTC. Encoded protein: CASSLWLGGNEQFF.

The chain carries TRBV7-9 and TRBJ2-1; TRBD2 matches at 15 bases. CDR3 length: 17 amino acids. The ends lost 6 bases at V and 7 bases at J; junction bases unmatched: 10. Germline V CDR1 and CDR2: SEHNR, FQNEAQ (reference sequence). CDR3 sequence reads: CASRWTSGGVVSNEQFF. The CDR3 DNA sequence: TGTGCCAGCAGGTGGACTAGCGGGGGGGTAGTCTCAAATGAGCAGTTCTTC.

The chain joins TRBV27 to TRBJ2-5; D is perhaps TRBD1 (6 bases). This CDR3 region has 11 residues. Germline lookup yields CDR1 MNHEY and CDR2 SMNVEV (reference sequence). The germline V and J ends were trimmed by 6 bases and 5 bases, with 7 bases remaining between them. The chain's CDR3 is CASRRGETQYF. DNA of the CDR3: TGTGCCAGCAGAAGGGGGGAGACCCAGTACTTC.

The rearrangement uses TRBV30 and TRBJ2-5; 9 bases are a match to TRBD1. J lost 6 bases, V lost 3 bases, and 14 bases had no gene match. The CDR3 has 16 residues. In germline, CDR1 is GTSNPN, CDR2 SVGIG (reference sequence). The CDR3 DNA sequence: TGTGCCTGGAGGACAAGCGGGACAGGGTACGGGAAGACCCAGTACTTC. It yields the protein CAWRTSGTGYGKTQYF.

The V gene is TRBV5-3, the J gene TRBJ2-7, with a possible D match to TRBD1 (5 bases). TRBV5-3 is reported as an ORF; its role is uncertain. Trimming cost V 0 bases and J 4 bases, with 14 bases left between them. The CDR3 is made up of 15 amino acids. The CDR3 nucleotides read TGTGCCAGAAGCTTGGGTTATGGGGCAACTTACGAGCAGTACTTC. As protein: CARSLGYGATYEQYF.

The chain is built from TRBV5-6 and TRBJ2-3; 10 nucleotides line up with TRBD2. The CDR3 has 17 amino acids. V shed 1 base, J shed 2 bases, and the junction held 7 bases outside the gene matches. The V gene's germline CDR1 is SGHDT and CDR2 YYEEEE. The CDR3 DNA reads TGTGCCAGCAGCTTGTTCGCTAGCGGGGGTTCCACAGATACGCAGTATTTT. Amino acids: CASSLFASGGSTDTQYF. Full variable domain (remainder filled in from reference TRBV5-6 and TRBJ2-3): DAGVTQSPTHLIKTRGQQVTLRCSPKSGHDTVSWYQQALGQGPQFIFQYYEEEERQRGNFPDRFSGHQFPNYSSELNVNALLLGDSALYLCASSLFASGGSTDTQYFGPGTRLTVL.

The V gene is TRBV7-8, the J gene TRBJ2-7; maybe TRBD1 (7 bases). The CDR3 length is 15 residues. Looked up from germline, CDR1 is SGHVS and CDR2 is FQNEAQ. V was clipped by 3 bases and J by 4 bases, with 16 bases between them. CDR3 region: CASSFRARGEYEQYF. The CDR3 DNA follows: TGTGCCAGCAGCTTTAGGGCCAGGGGGGAATACGAGCAGTACTTC.

The rearrangement links TRBV11-2 to TRBJ2-7, with a tentative D call TRBD1 (5 bases). V shed 1 base and J shed 12 bases, with 13 bases lying between them. In germline, CDR1 is SGHAT, CDR2 FQNNGV. This CDR3 comprises 12 residues. The CDR3 DNA follows: TGTGCCAGCAGCTTAGCTAGTGAGCAGGGGTACTTC. Its translation: CASSLASEQGYF.

In this sample, this clone turned up once. This chain uses TRBV18 with TRBJ1-1; the match to TRBD1 covers 9 bases. The CDR3 runs 15 residues. Germline loops: CDR1 KGHSH, CDR2 LQKENI. V shed 3 bases and J 3 bases; nucleotides not matched to a gene: 5. The CDR3 nucleotides read TGTGCCAGCTCACCGGGGACAGGGCGGGACACTGAAGCTTTCTTT. The encoded protein is CASSPGTGRDTEAFF.

The rearrangement uses TRBV9 and TRBJ1-3; a possible D gene is TRBD1 (5 bases). CDR3 length equals 14 residues. V was trimmed by 4 bases and J by 4 bases, leaving 12 bases between them. Germline V gene data show CDR1 as SGDLS and CDR2 as YYNGEE. The CDR3 sequence is CASSLEGPGNTIYF. CDR3 DNA sequence: TGTGCCAGCAGCCTTGAGGGACCCGGAAACACCATATATTTT.

This chain connects TRBV29-1 to TRBJ1-1; no clear D gene. The CDR3 totals 11 residues. Trimming left V 5 bases short and J 0 bases short, with 4 bases between. Germline V gene sequence: CDR1 SQVTM, CDR2 ANQGSEA. The DNA for the CDR3 is TGCAGCGTTCTCGTGAACACTGAAGCTTTCTTT. It specifies CSVLVNTEAFF.

The rearrangement uses TRBV12-3 or TRBV12-4 and TRBJ1-3; D gene unclear. This CDR3 comprises 13 residues. V was trimmed by 3 bases and J by 2 bases, leaving 5 bases between them. This CDR3 is CASSFGAGNTIYF. As DNA, the CDR3 is TGTGCCAGCAGTTTCGGCGCTGGAAACACCATATATTTT.

The V gene is TRBV6-5, the J gene TRBJ1-1; tentative D call: TRBD1 (5 bases). Trimming removed 6 bases from V and 0 bases from J, with 8 bases in between. This CDR3 is 13 amino acids long. Germline V gene sequence: CDR1 MNHEY, CDR2 SVGAGI. This CDR3 is CASSGALNTEAFF. The CDR3 DNA sequence: TGTGCCAGCAGCGGGGCTTTGAACACTGAAGCTTTCTTT.

V gene TRBV7-8 combines with J gene TRBJ1-4; the D is unclear. The V gene's germline CDR1 is SGHVS and CDR2 FQNEAQ. V lost 5 bases and J 5 bases, leaving 6 bases between the germline ends. The CDR3 is 12 residues long. In nucleotides, the CDR3 is TGTGCCAGCAGCCCCGAAAATGAAAAACTGTTTTTT. It yields the protein CASSPENEKLFF.

V gene TRBV6-5 combines with J gene TRBJ2-1; TRBD1 is a possible D gene (6 bases). V lost 6 bases, J lost 6 bases, and 12 bases lay in between. Germline V gene sequence: CDR1 MNHEY, CDR2 SVGAGI. This CDR3 spans 13 amino acids. CDR3 nucleotide sequence: TGTGCCAGCAGAGGAACAGGGTTCAATGAGCAGTTCTTC. Protein product: CASRGTGFNEQFF.

V usage is TRBV6-2 or TRBV6-3 and J usage is TRBJ2-1, with TRBD2 matching 11 bases. V shed 6 bases, J shed 15 bases, and the junction held 10 bases outside the gene matches. CDR1 and CDR2 (germline): MNHEY, SVGEGT. The CDR3 has 13 amino acids. CDR3 amino acids: CASSGLAGGRRFF. In DNA form, the CDR3 reads TGTGCCAGCAGCGGACTAGCGGGCGGTAGACGGTTCTTC.

This chain links TRBV10-1 with TRBJ1-1; D is uncertain. Trimming cost V 3 bases and J 6 bases, with 11 bases left between them. Germline loops: CDR1 WNHNN, CDR2 SYGVQD (reference sequence). This CDR3 region has 13 residues. CDR3 region: CASSDSSAAEAFF. The CDR3 DNA follows: TGCGCCAGCAGTGACTCGTCGGCGGCTGAAGCTTTCTTT.